This T cell receptor beta chain was obtained from a study of vaccination effects on CD4 cells after COVID-19. This CDR3 has 15 residues. Germline V lookup: CDR1 SGDLS, CDR2 YYNGEE. The V gene end was trimmed by 2 bases and the J gene end by 4 bases; junction bases not matched to a gene: 5. It was after more than 8 days of culture that CD4+ T cells were isolated. Researchers swapped half the medium for IL-2 medium on both days 3 and 7. TCRdb's copy holds only in-frame clones and misses some; the assay was immunoSEQ multiplex PCR. The repertoire holds tens of thousands of clones, with around 77% as singletons. A remark on this clone: Its antigen remains unknown.

The sequence came from a human donor who received a COVID-19 vaccine. The starting material was CD4+ T cells from PBMCs cultured without peptide, obtained before COVID-19 vaccination. The J gene is TRBJ2-5, the V gene TRBV9, with 10 positions matching TRBD2. The CDR3 DNA reads as TGTGCCAGCAGCGTGGGGCTAGCGGGGGCAGAGACCCAGTACTTC. Protein product: CASSVGLAGAETQYF.